The T cell receptor beta chain under discussion was sequenced for a study of identical twins. The germline V gene has CDR1 DFQATT and CDR2 SNEGSKA (reference sequence). The CDR3 covers 15 residues. Trimming cost V 4 bases and J 3 bases; bases outside gene matches: 9. General study results and limits: There were fewer insertions in abundant cord blood beta clonotypes, but memory repertoires showed no such pattern.

Regarding this clonotype: Its antigen is currently unknown.

TCRdb reprocessed the 5' RACE reads with MiXCR, giving one entry per CDR3 protein. This repertoire shows roughly 220,000 distinct CDR3 sequences, approximately 5.9% found once; its top ten account for 14% to 15%. These data were also filed under a second study, of T cells expressing NK-cell markers. As that report states: Seven HCMV-seropositive donors and one seronegative donor made up the eight sequenced donors. The same clonotypes also predominated in the CD3+CD56-NKG2C+ fraction of a handful of donors. The study left the HCMV specificity of expanded NKG2C+ T cell clones unresolved.

Sequenced material: CD8+ T cells sorted from blood. The chain joins TRBV20-1 to TRBJ2-7; 10 bases line up with TRBD2. This clonotype was sampled from a woman between 18 and 30 years old in good health. The CDR3, as DNA: TGCAGTGCTAAATCAGCGGGAGGGTCCCACTACGAGCAGTACTTC. It codes for CSAKSAGGSHYEQYF.